This record looks at one T cell receptor beta chain sequence and its context. The entry originates in a study of Ad26.COV2.S vaccination and SARS-CoV-2 variants. Treatment of the sample: roughly 20 received Ad26.COV2.S at low or high dose, single or two shots; about 5 received placebo; per-sample allocation not given. The samples date from day 63 after the first vaccine or placebo injection. V shed 0 bases and J shed 3 bases, with 14 bases lying between them. The CDR3 is 16 residues long. Germline CDR1 and CDR2: MNHNY and SVGAGI (reference sequence). Clones were read by immunoSEQ multiplex PCR, and TCRdb kept only the in-frame ones, dropping some. The data contain 300,000 to 350,000 clones, approximately 87% of them singletons.

The chain employs TRBV6-6 and TRBJ2-5; either TRBD1 or TRBD2 may supply D (6 bases each). Sequencing was performed on peripheral blood, taken in a trial of Ad26.COV2.S vaccine versus placebo. The origin of this receptor is a person aged 18 to 59 who received the Ad26.COV2.S COVID-19 vaccine or a placebo. The CDR3 spells CASSYSRRGNKETQYF. In DNA form, the CDR3 reads TGTGCCAGCAGTTACTCGAGGAGGGGGAATAAAGAGACCCAGTACTTC.